The next 22 T cell receptor beta chains were all read from a single sample in a study of breast tumors, draining lymph nodes, adjacent tissues. TCRdb reprocessed the multiplex PCR reads with MiXCR, giving one entry per CDR3 protein. This table has more than 85,000 distinct CDR3 sequences, 21% appearing once. Axillary draining lymph nodes of breast cancer patients supplied the node samples. The specimen was axillary lymph node tissue. The receptors stem from a female donor with breast cancer. Some clones in this sample may be carry-over from other donors' samples.

This clonotype was recorded at least ten times. The DNA of the CDR3 is TGTGCCAGCAGCTTCAGCACAGATACGCAGTATTTT. This sequence encodes CASSFSTDTQYF. The chain combines TRBV11-2 with TRBJ2-3; no clear D. Trimming took 3 bases from V and 0 from J, leaving 1 base between them. Germline V gene lookup returns CDR1 SGHAT and CDR2 FQNNGV. CDR3 size: 12 residues.

The table lists this clonotype with many counts. The chain has TRBV11-2 and TRBJ1-3, with D uncertain. The CDR3 covers 15 residues. Trimming removed 1 base at V and 5 bases at J, with 12 bases between. Germline V lookup: CDR1 SGHAT, CDR2 FQNNGV. In nucleotides, the CDR3 is TGTGCCAGCAGCTTAGGGACGGCGTATCGAAACACCATATATTTT. Its translation is CASSLGTAYRNTIYF.

Comment on this clonotype: A much more abundant neighbour one base away suggests this may be a read error. This chain links TRBV5-4 with TRBJ2-7; no definite D call. V was cut by 2 bases and J by 11 bases, with 11 bases left in between. Germline CDR1 SGHNT, CDR2 YYREEE (reference sequence). The CDR3 contains 11 residues. CDR3 protein: CASSFLEHEYF. Written as DNA, the CDR3 is TGTGCCAGCAGCTTCCTAGAGCACGAGTACTTC.

This clonotype was detected ten times or more. The rearrangement joins TRBV7-8 to TRBJ2-3; D is unclear. CDR3 length: 13 amino acids. V lost 2 bases to trimming and J lost 2 bases, with 5 bases between them. Germline CDR1 is SGHVS and CDR2 is FQNEAQ. This CDR3 reads CASSLLTTDTQYF. The CDR3 region has the DNA TGTGCCAGCAGCTTACTAACCACAGATACGCAGTATTTT.

This clonotype was seen at least ten times. This sequence joins TRBV4-1 and TRBJ2-7; D is uncertain. The germline CDR1 and CDR2 sequences are MGHRA and YSYEKL. The V gene lost 1 base and the J gene lost 3 bases, with 13 bases spanning the gap. The CDR3 is 15 residues long. CDR3 amino acids: CASSQAQAGYYEQYF. The CDR3 bases are TGCGCCAGCAGCCAAGCGCAGGCCGGTTACTACGAGCAGTACTTC.

As regards this clonotype: A read error may be the cause here, since a much bigger clone is one base away. This sequence joins TRBV20-1 and TRBJ1-5; D uncertain. The CDR3 loop spans 12 amino acids. Trimming cost V 3 bases and J 4 bases, with 7 bases left between them. The germline CDR1 and CDR2 sequences are DFQATT and SNEGSKA (reference sequence). DNA of the CDR3: TGCAGTGCTAGTGCAGAGAATCAGCCCCAGCATTTT. It is translated as CSASAENQPQHF.

The V call is TRBV5-1, the J call TRBJ2-4; D possibly corresponds to TRBD2 (6 bases). This CDR3 spans 14 amino acids. Germline CDR1 SGHRS, CDR2 YFSETQ. V dropped 4 bases and J dropped 6 bases, with 14 bases sitting between them. This CDR3 is CASSEGLGGNIQYF. The CDR3 DNA sequence: TGCGCCAGCAGCGAGGGACTGGGTGGAAACATTCAGTACTTC.

This clonotype has at least ten counts. This rearrangement joins TRBV7-8 to TRBJ2-5, with D unclear. V shed 5 bases and J shed 1 base, with 8 bases lying between them. This CDR3 has 13 residues. Germline V lookup: CDR1 SGHVS, CDR2 FQNEAQ. The chain's CDR3 is CASSATVQETQYF. In DNA form, the CDR3 reads TGTGCCAGCAGCGCGACTGTCCAAGAGACCCAGTACTTC.

This chain connects TRBV6-1 to TRBJ1-2; 10 bases match TRBD1. The V gene end was trimmed by 6 bases and the J gene end by 8 bases; junction bases not matched to a gene: 9. The CDR3 extends over 14 amino acids. In germline, CDR1 is MNHNS, CDR2 SASEGT. CDR3 protein: CASSRDRGLGGYTF. In DNA, the CDR3 is TGTGCCAGCAGCAGAGACAGGGGGCTTGGAGGCTACACCTTC.

Comment on this clonotype: A much larger clone is a single base away; this may be a read error. The chain links TRBV7-2 to TRBJ2-1; 8 nucleotides line up with TRBD2. CDR3 length: 16 residues. Germline CDR1 is SGHTA and CDR2 is FQGNSA. The CDR3 sequence is CASSPMAGGYYSEQFF. CDR3 coding DNA: TGTGCCAGCAGCCCCATGGCGGGAGGCTACTACAGTGAGCAGTTCTTC.

This clonotype was counted at least ten times. The V gene is TRBV7-2, the J gene TRBJ1-3, with D perhaps matching TRBD1 (5 bases). Germline lookup yields CDR1 SGHTA and CDR2 FQGNSA. The CDR3 loop spans 13 amino acids. The ends were cut back, 10 bases at V and 2 bases at J, with 12 bases in the middle. The CDR3 protein is CATSGFTGNTIYF. Here the CDR3 DNA reads TGTGCCACCTCAGGGTTCACTGGAAACACCATATATTTT.

With respect to this clonotype: A read error may produce the germline difference seen at one junction end. This sequence joins TRBV7-8 and TRBJ2-7; D call uncertain. CDR1 SGHVS and CDR2 FQNEAQ come from the germline V gene. There are 12 residues in the CDR3. CDR3 sequence reads: CASSLTVYGQYF. CDR3 DNA sequence: TGTGCCAGTAGCTTAACAGTGTACGGGCAGTACTTC. Full variable domain (outside the CDR3, taken from reference TRBV7-8 and TRBJ2-7): GAGVSQSPRYKVAKRGQDVALRCDPISGHVSLFWYQQALGQGPEFLTYFQNEAQLDKSGLPSDRFFAERPEGSVSTLKIQRTQQEDSAVYLCASSLTVYGQYFGPGTRLTVT.

This clonotype was observed many times. CDR3 bases: TGCAGTGCTACCTCAGGGCAAGAGACCCAGTACTTC. It translates to CSATSGQETQYF. This chain joins TRBV20-1 and TRBJ2-5; possible D gene TRBD1, 5 bases. V was shortened by 4 bases and J by 2 bases, with 8 bases between the two germline ends. Germline CDR1 and CDR2: DFQATT and SNEGSKA (reference sequence). The CDR3 totals 12 residues.

This chain links TRBV29-1 with TRBJ2-4; D gene ambiguous. Per germline, CDR1 SQVTM and CDR2 ANQGSEA. This CDR3 is built from 11 residues. Between the trimmed V and J ends, which lost 3 bases and 7 bases, there was a span of 7 bases. CDR3 nucleotides: TGCAGCGTTGATGCAGTGAACATTCAGTACTTC. Amino acids: CSVDAVNIQYF.

This clonotype has ten or more counts. The rearrangement links TRBV12-3 or TRBV12-4 to TRBJ1-2; 12 nucleotides line up with TRBD1. Trimming cost V 7 bases and J 7 bases; bases outside gene matches: 4. There are 13 residues in the CDR3. CDR3 bases: TGTGCCAGCAACCCGGGACAGGGGGCTGGCTACACCTTC. Translation gives CASNPGQGAGYTF.

This clonotype showed up many times. The rearrangement uses TRBV20-1 and TRBJ1-6; tentatively, D is TRBD1 (6 bases). The CDR3 is made up of 15 amino acids. The V gene's germline CDR1 is DFQATT and CDR2 SNEGSKA (reference sequence). V lost 6 bases to trimming and J lost 1 base, with 13 bases between them. CDR3 in amino acids: CSAQQGLSYNSPLHF. The CDR3 DNA reads TGCAGTGCCCAGCAGGGGCTGTCCTATAATTCACCCCTCCACTTT.

The chain uses TRBV13 and TRBJ2-4, with no clear D. There are 16 residues in the CDR3. Trimming removed 3 bases from V and 6 bases from J, with 18 bases in between. CDR1 is PRHDT, CDR2 FYEKMQ, per germline (reference sequence). Here the CDR3 DNA reads TGTGCCAGCAGCTTGTCTCGGGCCACCCCTGGAAACATTCAGTACTTC. Residues: CASSLSRATPGNIQYF.

This clonotype was detected ten times or more. The chain joins TRBV9 to TRBJ2-7, with D possibly being TRBD2 (6 bases). Trimming removed 7 bases at V and 4 bases at J, with 18 bases between. Germline V gene sequence: CDR1 SGDLS, CDR2 YYNGEE. The CDR3 extends over 14 amino acids. In DNA form, the CDR3 reads TGTGCCAGCGGCTCGGGGGTCAGTGCGTACGAGCAGTACTTC. Its protein product is CASGSGVSAYEQYF.

Points on this clonotype: The conserved closing phenylalanine or tryptophan is absent in this CDR3, likely reflecting a read error. V is TRBV4-1 and J is TRBJ2-5; the match to TRBD1 covers 10 bases. CDR3 size: 16 residues. The V gene end was trimmed by 3 bases and the J gene end by 2 bases; junction bases not matched to a gene: 6. Germline loops: CDR1 MGHRA, CDR2 YSYEKL. In DNA form, the CDR3 reads TGCGCCAGCAGCCAGTATGGGACAGGGGTTCAAGAGACCCAGTACCTC. Translated: CASSQYGTGVQETQYL.

As for this clonotype: The conserved final phenylalanine or tryptophan is absent from the CDR3, which likely points to a read error. The genes are TRBV19 and TRBJ2-7; D is possibly TRBD2 (5 bases). The CDR3 totals 15 residues. Trimming cost V 5 bases and J 1 base, with 15 bases left between them. The germline gives CDR1 LNHDA, CDR2 SQIVND (reference sequence). The CDR3 DNA is TGTGCCAGTAGTCCGAAGACCGGGGTTTCCTACGAGCAGTACCTC. Amino acid sequence: CASSPKTGVSYEQYL.

The chain uses TRBV7-9 and TRBJ1-1, with unresolved D. The CDR3 contains 13 residues. Deletions cut 5 bases from V and 0 bases from J, with 7 bases between. Germline-derived CDR1 and CDR2 are SEHNR and FQNEAQ (reference sequence). The CDR3 spells CASSARVNTEAFF. The CDR3 bases are TGTGCCAGCAGCGCCCGGGTGAACACTGAAGCTTTCTTT.

As to this clonotype: This may arise from a read error, as a much more abundant clone is one base away. The chain has TRBV6-1 and TRBJ2-5; the match to TRBD1 covers 7 bases. V dropped 6 bases and J dropped 5; count of bases not matched to a gene: 9. Germline loops: CDR1 MNHNS, CDR2 SASEGT. This CDR3 has 14 amino acids. The CDR3 DNA is TGTGCCAGCAGCCCTAGCAGGGGGTATGAGACCCAGTACTTC. Its translation: CASSPSRGYETQYF.